This T cell receptor beta chain was sequenced in a study of cytomegalovirus exposure and HLA in healthy donors. Germline V lookup: CDR1 SGHDN, CDR2 FVKESK. The CDR3 is 16 residues long. The ends lost 3 bases at V and 5 bases at J; junction bases unmatched: 9. Donors showed nominal health when sampled, although they likely had unrecorded immune exposures. Study-level points and caveats: There were several of the most significant clusters that appeared linked to common viral pathogens in a later analysis. Looking again later, the authors saw that most CMV-associated TCR beta chains seemed HLA-restricted.

Worth noting for this clone: The antigen remains undetermined.

PCR primers comprised 60 Vbeta and 13 Jbeta primers. Clones were sequenced by immunoSEQ multiplex PCR, and TCRdb holds only the in-frame ones, with some missing. Counted here are some 100,000 clones, more than 70% occurring once; the ten biggest clones make up more than 15%. The sample was PBMCs. The V gene is TRBV14, the J gene TRBJ2-2, with 7 bases aligning to TRBD2. The TCR originated in a man aged 50 or older in good health and CMV-seropositive. The CDR3 DNA is TGTGCCAGCAGCCAGAGGAGCGGACTAGTTACCGGGGAGCTGTTTTTT. Protein product: CASSQRSGLVTGELFF.